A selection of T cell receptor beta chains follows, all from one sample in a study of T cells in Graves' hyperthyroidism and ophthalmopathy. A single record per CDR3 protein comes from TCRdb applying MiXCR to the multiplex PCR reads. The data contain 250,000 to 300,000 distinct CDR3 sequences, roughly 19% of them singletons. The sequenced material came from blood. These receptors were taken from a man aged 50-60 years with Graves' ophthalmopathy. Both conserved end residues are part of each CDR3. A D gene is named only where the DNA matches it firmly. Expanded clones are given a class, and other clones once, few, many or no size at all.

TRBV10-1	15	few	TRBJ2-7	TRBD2	CASSESVAGPYEQYF	TGCGCCAGCAGTGAGTCAGTAGCGGGTCCCTACGAGCAGTACTTC
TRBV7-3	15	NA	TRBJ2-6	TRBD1	CASSRQGVGANVLTF	TGTGCCAGCAGCAGACAGGGAGTAGGGGCCAACGTCCTGACTTTC
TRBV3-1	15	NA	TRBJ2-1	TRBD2	CASSPRGGGPSGQFF	TGTGCCAGCAGCCCCCGCGGGGGGGGCCCGAGCGGGCAGTTCTTC
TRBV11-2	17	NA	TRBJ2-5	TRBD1	CASSLQPRDRGGKTQYF	TGTGCCAGCAGCCTACAACCAAGAGACAGGGGTGGAAAGACCCAGTACTTC
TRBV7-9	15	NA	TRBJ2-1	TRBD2	CASRGLERGYNEQFF	TGTGCCAGCAGGGGTCTAGAGCGGGGCTACAATGAGCAGTTCTTC
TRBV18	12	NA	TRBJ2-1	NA	CASSPGPSEQFF	TGTGCCAGCTCACCGGGGCCCTCAGAGCAGTTCTTC
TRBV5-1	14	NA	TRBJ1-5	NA	CASSADGSNQPQHF	TGCGCCAGCAGCGCGGACGGTAGCAATCAGCCCCAGCATTTT
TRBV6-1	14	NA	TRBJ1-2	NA	CASSPQGTNYGYTF	TGTGCCAGCAGTCCCCAGGGTACTAACTATGGCTACACCTTC
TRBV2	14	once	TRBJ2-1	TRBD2	CASSPFSGTYEQFF	TGTGCCAGCAGTCCGTTTAGCGGGACGTACGAGCAGTTCTTC
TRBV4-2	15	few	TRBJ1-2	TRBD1	CASSPLGQGHYGYTF	TGTGCCAGCAGCCCCTTAGGACAGGGCCACTATGGCTACACCTTC
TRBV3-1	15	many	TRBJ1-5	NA	CASSPGGVRNQPQHF	TGTGCCAGCAGCCCCGGGGGGGTGCGCAATCAGCCCCAGCATTTT
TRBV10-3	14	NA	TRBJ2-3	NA	CAIRGLGSTDTQYF	TGTGCCATCAGGGGCCTGGGGAGCACAGATACGCAGTATTTT
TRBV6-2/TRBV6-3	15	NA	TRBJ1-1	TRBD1	CASSAGTGGAFFAFF	TGTGCCAGCAGTGCCGGGACAGGGGGCGCGTTTTTCGCTTTCTTT
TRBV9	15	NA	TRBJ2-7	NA	CASSPSGQAGNEQYF	TGTGCCAGCAGCCCATCTGGGCAGGCCGGGAACGAGCAGTACTTC
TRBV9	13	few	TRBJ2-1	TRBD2	CASTPGLAGALFF	TGTGCCAGCACTCCAGGACTAGCGGGAGCTTTGTTCTTC
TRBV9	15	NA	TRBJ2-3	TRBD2	CASSVKAGYTDTQYF	TGTGCCAGCAGCGTAAAAGCGGGATACACAGATACGCAGTATTTT
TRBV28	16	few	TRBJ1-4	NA	CASSPHSGRGNEKLFF	TGTGCCAGCAGTCCCCATTCGGGGCGGGGTAATGAAAAACTGTTTTTT
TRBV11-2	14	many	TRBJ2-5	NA	CASSRTPAEETQYF	TGTGCCAGCAGCCGAACCCCAGCAGAAGAGACCCAGTACTTC
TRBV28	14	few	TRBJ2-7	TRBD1	CASSPQTGSYEQYF	TGTGCCAGCAGTCCACAGACAGGGTCCTACGAGCAGTACTTC
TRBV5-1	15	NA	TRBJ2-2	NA	CASSFGGPVTGELFF	TGCGCCAGCAGCTTTGGCGGGCCCGTCACCGGGGAGCTGTTTTTT
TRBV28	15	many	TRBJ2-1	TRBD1	CASSPGGYRDNEQFF	TGTGCCAGCAGCCCAGGGGGCTATAGGGACAATGAGCAGTTCTTC
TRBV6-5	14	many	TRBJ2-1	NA	CASSYFRSYNEQFF	TGTGCCAGCAGTTACTTTCGCTCCTACAATGAGCAGTTCTTC
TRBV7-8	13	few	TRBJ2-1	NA	CASSPGLVNEQFF	TGTGCCAGCAGCCCGGGACTTGTCAATGAGCAGTTCTTC
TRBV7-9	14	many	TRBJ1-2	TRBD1	CASSTDRTNYGYTF	TGTGCCAGCAGCACGGACAGGACGAACTATGGCTACACCTTC